The 18 T cell receptor beta chains listed next were all sequenced from one sample in a study of T cell changes during pregnancy in multiple sclerosis. Sequencing was performed with immunoSEQ multiplex PCR; in TCRdb, only in-frame clones are kept and a portion is missing. This table holds 40,000 to 55,000 clones, about 91% found once. Specimen: CD8+ T cells from peripheral blood mononuclear cells, collected after pregnancy. These receptors all come from a female donor with multiple sclerosis, enrolled in a pregnancy study.

This clone was picked up a small number of times. The chain employs TRBV7-9 and TRBJ1-4; D ambiguous. The CDR3 is made up of 16 amino acids. The ends were cut back, 5 bases at V and 2 bases at J, with 15 bases in the middle. CDR1 and CDR2 (germline): SEHNR, FQNEAQ (reference sequence). Here the CDR3 DNA reads TGTGCCAGCAGCCCCCCCCGGGGTGGCACTAATGAAAAACTGTTTTTT. It specifies CASSPPRGGTNEKLFF. Drawing the rest from reference TRBV7-9 and TRBJ1-4, the complete variable domain is DTGVSQNPRHKITKRGQNVTFRCDPISEHNRLYWYRQTLGQGPEFLTYFQNEAQLEKSRLLSDRFSAERPKGSFSTLEIQRTEQGDSAMYLCASSPPRGGTNEKLFFGSGTQLSVL.

The chain carries TRBV20-1 and TRBJ1-3; D is ambiguous. This CDR3 contains 11 residues. CDR1 and CDR2 from the germline V gene are DFQATT and SNEGSKA (reference sequence). The CDR3 region is CAPAGGNTIYF. The DNA of the CDR3 is TGCGCCCCGGCGGGGGGAAACACCATATATTTT.

The J gene is TRBJ2-7, the V gene TRBV11-2; 7 bases align to TRBD1. V dropped 3 bases and J dropped 2; count of bases not matched to a gene: 1. CDR3 length: 13 residues. Germline values: CDR1 SGHAT, CDR2 FQNNGV. In nucleotides, the CDR3 is TGTGCCAGCAGCTTCCAGGGGGCCTACGAGCAGTACTTC. It yields the protein CASSFQGAYEQYF. The whole variable domain, filled in from reference TRBV11-2 and TRBJ2-7, reads EAGVAQSPRYKIIEKRQSVAFWCNPISGHATLYWYQQILGQGPKLLIQFQNNGVVDDSQLPKDRFSAERLKGVDSTLKIQPAKLEDSAVYLCASSFQGAYEQYFGPGTRLTVT.

This chain uses TRBV4-2 with TRBJ1-2; TRBD1 might be the D (6 bases). The CDR3 has 13 amino acids. Germline CDR1 is LGHNA and CDR2 is YNFKEQ. V lost 4 bases and J lost 4, with 10 bases in between. The CDR3 DNA follows: TGTGCCAGCAGCCCCACGGACAGCTATGGCTACACCTTC. Its translation: CASSPTDSYGYTF.

V is TRBV7-6 and J is TRBJ2-4; a possible D gene is TRBD2 (7 bases). Germline loops: CDR1 SGHVS, CDR2 FNYEAQ. The CDR3 covers 20 residues. The germline V and J ends were trimmed by 8 bases and 9 bases, with 38 bases remaining between them. The CDR3: CASSLVGSGGGVPREVIQYF. CDR3 nucleotides: TGTGCCAGCTCTCTCGTCGGATCTGGCGGGGGCGTCCCTAGAGAAGTCATTCAGTACTTC.

In its sample, this clone was seen once. The chain is built from TRBV6-5 and TRBJ2-5; D may be TRBD1 (7 bases). Germline V gene data show CDR1 as MNHEY and CDR2 as SVGAGI. This CDR3 is 15 amino acids long. The V gene lost 2 bases and the J gene lost 5 bases, with 15 bases spanning the gap. This CDR3 reads CASSYEGRGRETQYF. CDR3 nucleotides: TGTGCCAGCAGTTACGAGGGCAGGGGGAGGGAGACCCAGTACTTC.

There are a few counts of this clone. The chain uses TRBV19 and TRBJ2-2, with D perhaps TRBD2 (6 bases). Germline V gives CDR1 LNHDA, CDR2 SQIVND (reference sequence). This CDR3 comprises 15 residues. The V and J ends lost 3 bases and 3 bases respectively, with 11 bases between them. The CDR3 DNA follows: TGTGCCAGTAGTATCTACGGCGGGGACACCGGGGAGCTGTTTTTT. As protein: CASSIYGGDTGELFF.

The chain joins TRBV27 to TRBJ2-7; 7 nucleotides match TRBD2. Germline trimming cut 6 bases from V and 7 bases from J; bases unmatched to any gene: 12. The CDR3 has 14 residues. The germline gives CDR1 MNHEY, CDR2 SMNVEV (reference sequence). CDR3 sequence (DNA): TGTGCCAGCAGGCTTTCTAGCGGCAAAACAGAGCAGTACTTC. Encoded protein: CASRLSSGKTEQYF.

The chain couples TRBV9 to TRBJ1-1; 11 nucleotides line up with TRBD1. Germline CDR1 reads SGDLS; CDR2 reads YYNGEE. The CDR3 sequence is 19 residues long. After removal of 5 bases from V and 0 bases from J, the junction contained 15 bases not matched to a gene. The CDR3 here is CASSAGTGGFDGMNTEAFF. The CDR3 DNA reads TGTGCCAGCAGTGCCGGGACAGGGGGATTCGATGGGATGAACACTGAAGCTTTCTTT.

The rearrangement links TRBV27 to TRBJ2-7; D not certain. CDR1 and CDR2 from the germline V gene are MNHEY and SMNVEV (reference sequence). V was pared by 4 bases and J by 2 bases, with 3 bases between. The CDR3 extends over 11 amino acids. This chain's CDR3 is CASSSPYEQYF. As DNA, the CDR3 is TGTGCCAGCAGTTCTCCCTACGAGCAGTACTTC.

The V gene is TRBV27, the J gene TRBJ2-1, with D possibly matching TRBD1 (6 bases). The ends were cut back, 6 bases at V and 8 bases at J, with 11 bases in the middle. Germline CDR1 MNHEY, CDR2 SMNVEV (reference sequence). CDR3 size: 12 residues. CDR3 DNA: TGTGCCAGCAGCCCAAAGGGGGATGAGCAGTTCTTC. Protein: CASSPKGDEQFF.

This sequence joins TRBV29-1 and TRBJ2-5, with TRBD2 matching 7 bases. Germline V gene lookup returns CDR1 SQVTM and CDR2 ANQGSEA. This CDR3 contains 13 residues. V lost 3 bases to trimming and J lost 3 bases; unmatched junction nucleotides: 4. CDR3 in amino acids: CSVEGGVEETQYF. CDR3 DNA sequence: TGCAGCGTTGAGGGGGGGGTTGAAGAGACCCAGTACTTC.

This clone was recorded once. The rearrangement links TRBV9 to TRBJ2-7; 14 nucleotides match TRBD2. Germline CDR1 and CDR2: SGDLS and YYNGEE. The CDR3 runs 17 residues. V was clipped by 8 bases and J by 5 bases; unmatched bases: 15. CDR3 in amino acids: CASSTGTSGSGADEQYF. The CDR3 coding sequence is TGTGCCAGTTCGACCGGGACTAGCGGGAGTGGTGCGGACGAGCAGTACTTC.

The chain recombines TRBV5-5 with TRBJ2-7; no reliable D call. V was trimmed by 3 bases and J by 5 bases, leaving 6 bases between them. The CDR3 sequence is 11 residues long. Germline V CDR1 and CDR2: SGHKS, YYEKEE (reference sequence). CDR3: CASSWPHEQYF. The CDR3 DNA is TGTGCCAGCAGCTGGCCCCACGAGCAGTACTTC.

The J gene is TRBJ2-3, the V gene TRBV27; TRBD2 matches at 9 bases. This CDR3 contains 19 residues. V shed 5 bases, J shed 0 bases, and the junction held 15 bases outside the gene matches. CDR1 and CDR2 (germline): MNHEY, SMNVEV (reference sequence). DNA for the CDR3: TGTGCCAGCAGTCAGGCCCACTCTCTAGCGGGGCCTAGCACAGATACGCAGTATTTT. Translating gives CASSQAHSLAGPSTDTQYF.

The chain couples TRBV27 to TRBJ2-5; 7 bases align to TRBD2. The CDR3 loop spans 14 amino acids. The germline CDR1 and CDR2 sequences are MNHEY and SMNVEV (reference sequence). V was pared by 6 bases and J by 5 bases, with 9 bases of the junction left unmatched. The CDR3 DNA follows: TGTGCCAGCAGCATCGGGGGGACGTGGGAGACCCAGTACTTC. This encodes CASSIGGTWETQYF.

The rearrangement links TRBV2 to TRBJ1-1; 10 nucleotides agree with TRBD1. With V trimmed by 6 bases and J by 6 bases, 13 bases remained unmatched. Germline CDR1 is SNHLY and CDR2 is FYNNEI. The CDR3 extends over 16 amino acids. The CDR3 spells CASSQIHKDRGAEAFF. In DNA, the CDR3 is TGTGCCAGCAGCCAAATCCATAAGGACAGGGGGGCTGAAGCTTTCTTT. Full variable domain (remainder filled in from reference TRBV2 and TRBJ1-1): EPEVTQTPSHQVTQMGQEVILRCVPISNHLYFYWYRQILGQKVEFLVSFYNNEISEKSEIFDDQFSVERPDGSNFTLKIRSTKLEDSAMYFCASSQIHKDRGAEAFFGQGTRLTVV.

V is TRBV10-2 and J is TRBJ2-1; D gene uncertain. V gave up 1 base and J gave up 5 bases, with 6 bases separating them. The CDR3 is 13 residues long. Germline CDR1 WSHSY, CDR2 SAAADI. The CDR3 loop is CASSEFLDNEQFF. For the CDR3, the DNA is TGCGCCAGCAGTGAGTTTCTAGACAATGAGCAGTTCTTC.